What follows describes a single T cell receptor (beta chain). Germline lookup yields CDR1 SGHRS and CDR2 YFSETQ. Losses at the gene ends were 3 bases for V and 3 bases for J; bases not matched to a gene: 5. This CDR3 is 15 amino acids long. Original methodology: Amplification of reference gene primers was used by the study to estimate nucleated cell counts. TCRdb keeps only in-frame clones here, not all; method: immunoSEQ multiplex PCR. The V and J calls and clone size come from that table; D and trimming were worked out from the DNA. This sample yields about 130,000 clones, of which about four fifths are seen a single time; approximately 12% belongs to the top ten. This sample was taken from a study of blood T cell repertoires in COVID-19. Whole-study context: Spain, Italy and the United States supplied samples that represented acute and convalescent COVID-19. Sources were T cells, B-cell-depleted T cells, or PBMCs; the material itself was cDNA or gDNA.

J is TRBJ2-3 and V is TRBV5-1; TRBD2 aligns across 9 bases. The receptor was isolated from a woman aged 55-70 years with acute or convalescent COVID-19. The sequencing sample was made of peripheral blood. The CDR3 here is CASSSYAGGTDTQYF. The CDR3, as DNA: TGCGCCAGCAGCTCTTACGCGGGGGGGACAGATACGCAGTATTTT. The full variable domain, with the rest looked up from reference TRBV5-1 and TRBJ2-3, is KAGVTQTPRYLIKTRGQQVTLSCSPISGHRSVSWYQQTPGQGLQFLFEYFSETQRNKGNFPGRFSGRQFSNSRSEMNVSTLELGDSALYLCASSSYAGGTDTQYFGPGTRLTVL.